These T cell receptor beta chains were read from a single sample in a study of shared clonotypes between healthy human individuals. Profiled with immunoSEQ multiplex PCR; TCRdb holds only in-frame clones, not every one. This sample has about 1 million clones, with under 80% found just once. The sequencing sample was made of memory CD4+ T cells sorted from blood. The receptors originated from a young man in good health. CDR3s include the opening cysteine and the closing phenylalanine or tryptophan. The D gene is left open where the match is weak. A row's size may be missing; if present it is once, few, many or a size class.

J gene	D gene	clone size	V gene	CDR3 length	CDR3 DNA	CDR3 protein
TRBJ2-5	TRBD1	-	TRBV25-1	15	TGTGCCAGCAGTGCCCCACAGGGGATGTACGAGACCCAGTACTTC	CASSAPQGMYETQYF
TRBJ2-7	-	-	TRBV5-1	13	TGCGCCAGCAGCCCAGGGATTTCCTACGAGCAGTACTTC	CASSPGISYEQYF
TRBJ2-7	TRBD2	-	TRBV6-1	14	TGTGCCAGCCTTGCGGGAGGGCCGAGATACGAGCAGTACTTC	CASLAGGPRYEQYF
TRBJ2-5	-	-	TRBV5-1	11	TGCGCCAGCAGCTTGCTAGAGACCCAGTACTTC	CASSLLETQYF
TRBJ2-2	TRBD2	few	TRBV6-1	13	TGTGCCAGCAGGGGACTAGCCCCCGGGGAGCTGTTTTTT	CASRGLAPGELFF
TRBJ2-2	TRBD2	-	TRBV4-2	17	TGTGCCAGCAGCCCCCGGGAGGCTAGCGGGGGGACCGGGGAGCTGTTTTTT	CASSPREASGGTGELFF
TRBJ1-2	-	-	TRBV9	13	TGTGCCAGCAGCGTGGGGGGATCGGATGGCTACACCTTC	CASSVGGSDGYTF
TRBJ1-2	-	-	TRBV28	12	TGTGCCAGCATGGAGATTAACTATGGCTACACCTTC	CASMEINYGYTF
TRBJ2-1	TRBD2	-	TRBV4-3	16	TGCGCCAGCAGCCACGTTGTAGGGCTAGCGGACAATGAGCAGTTCTTC	CASSHVVGLADNEQFF
TRBJ1-2	-	few	TRBV28	16	TGTGCCAGCAGACGACGGGGCCCTGGAGGGGGCTATGGCTACACCTTC	CASRRRGPGGGYGYTF
TRBJ2-7	-	-	TRBV27	15	TGTGCCAGCAGTTTGAGCGGCCGGGTAATCTACGAGCAGTACTTC	CASSLSGRVIYEQYF
TRBJ2-7	TRBD1	-	TRBV30	12	TGTGCCTGGGGACAGGGAACGAAGAGGCAGTACTTC	CAWGQGTKRQYF
TRBJ1-2	-	-	TRBV21-1	15	TGTGCCAGCAGCAAAGCGGACGGAAGGAACTATGGCTACACCTTC	CASSKADGRNYGYTF
TRBJ2-7	-	-	TRBV6-5	13	TGTGCCAGCAGTTACGGGGAGACCCTCGAGCAGTACTTC	CASSYGETLEQYF
TRBJ1-1	-	-	TRBV29-1	12	TGCAGCGTCCAAAACTCGAACACTGAAGCTTTCTTT	CSVQNSNTEAFF
TRBJ1-6	-	-	TRBV7-9	15	TGTGCCAGCAGCTTGGGTCCCAGGGCAAATTCACCCCTCCACTTT	CASSLGPRANSPLHF
TRBJ2-1	-	few	TRBV9	14	TGTGCCAGCAGCGTAGTAACCGCATACAATGAGCAGTTCTTC	CASSVVTAYNEQFF
TRBJ1-4	-	-	TRBV21-1	16	TGTGCCAGCAGCAAAGCGCAGGGCAGACTTAATGAAAAACTGTTTTTT	CASSKAQGRLNEKLFF
TRBJ2-3	TRBD1	-	TRBV28	16	TGTGCCAGCAGTTTCCCGGACAGGGTCAATCCAGATACGCAGTATTTT	CASSFPDRVNPDTQYF
TRBJ2-7	-	once	TRBV7-6	15	TGTGCCAGCAGCCCCGGGATTCAGGAGTCCTACGAGCAGTACTTC	CASSPGIQESYEQYF
TRBJ2-1	-	-	TRBV11-2	15	TGTGCCAGCAGCTTACCCGGGACAAAGACCCATGAGCAGTTCTTC	CASSLPGTKTHEQFF
TRBJ1-1	TRBD1	-	TRBV6-6	16	TGTGCCAGCAGTTACTCGGGACAGGGTCTTCAGTGGGAAGCTTTCTTT	CASSYSGQGLQWEAFF
TRBJ2-1	-	-	TRBV2	11	TGTGCCAGCAGCTGGGATAATGAGCAGTTCTTC	CASSWDNEQFF
TRBJ2-3	TRBD2	-	TRBV14	18	TGTGCCAGCAGCCTCATTGATTCCAGCGGGGGTAGCACAGATACGCAGTATTTT	CASSLIDSSGGSTDTQYF
TRBJ1-4	-	-	TRBV6-1	15	TGTGCCAGCAGTGAATTAACCAATCTAGGGGGGGAACTGTTTTTT	CASSELTNLGGELFF
TRBJ1-1	-	once	TRBV2	13	TGTGCCAGCCTTTACGTAGGGAACACTGAAGCTTTCTTT	CASLYVGNTEAFF
TRBJ2-5	-	-	TRBV4-3	15	TGCGCCAGCAGCCCATCGGGGTCTGAGGTGGAGACCCAGTACTTC	CASSPSGSEVETQYF
TRBJ2-1	TRBD1	-	TRBV2	14	TGTGCCAGCAGGAAAGACAGGGGAGGCAATGAGCAGTTCTTC	CASRKDRGGNEQFF
TRBJ1-4	-	-	TRBV2	12	TGTGCCAGCAGTGGTAGCGTGTCGAAACTGTTTTTT	CASSGSVSKLFF
TRBJ1-6	-	-	TRBV10-3	15	TGTGCCATCAGTGGGGGGAACTCCTATAATTCACCCCTCCACTTT	CAISGGNSYNSPLHF
TRBJ1-1	-	few	TRBV10-3	13	TGTGCCATCAGTGGGAATGGGAACACTGAAGCTTTCTTT	CAISGNGNTEAFF
TRBJ2-3	-	-	TRBV5-1	15	TGCGCCAGCAGCTTGGCACTACCTGGCACAGATACGCAGTATTTT	CASSLALPGTDTQYF
TRBJ1-1	-	-	TRBV4-2	13	TGTGCCAGCAGCTACAGACAGTCGGATGAAGCTTTCTTT	CASSYRQSDEAFF
TRBJ2-7	TRBD2	-	TRBV10-3	15	TGTGCCATCAGCGGGGTAGGGGGACTAGCGAACGAGCAGTACTTC	CAISGVGGLANEQYF
TRBJ2-5	TRBD1	-	TRBV5-6	15	TGTGCCAGCAGCCAGTTTGACAGGGACCAAGAGACCCAGTACTTC	CASSQFDRDQETQYF
TRBJ1-1	-	-	TRBV6-6	12	TGTGCCAGCAGTTATGGGGGAACAGAAGCTTTCTTT	CASSYGGTEAFF
TRBJ1-4	-	-	TRBV6-1	15	TGTGCCAGCAGGGCATTCGACAGGCTTGAAGAAAAACTGTTTTTT	CASRAFDRLEEKLFF
TRBJ2-7	TRBD2	-	TRBV10-2	18	TGCGCCAGCTCTCGGACTAGCGGGAGCGGAGGGAAGGCCTACGAGCAGTACTTC	CASSRTSGSGGKAYEQYF
TRBJ1-6	-	-	TRBV19	16	TGTGCCAGTAGTTCAGACCCCAGAAGCTATAATTCACCCCTCCACTTT	CASSSDPRSYNSPLHF
TRBJ1-2	TRBD1	-	TRBV7-9	13	TGTGCCAGCAGCCCAGACAGGGGATATGGCTACACCTTC	CASSPDRGYGYTF
TRBJ2-2	-	-	TRBV5-8	15	TGTGCCAGCAGCTGGGGTTTATTGAACACCGGGGAGCTGTTTTTT	CASSWGLLNTGELFF
TRBJ2-7	TRBD2	-	TRBV7-9	13	TGTGCCAGCGGTCCAGCGGGATCGGGCGAGCAGTACTTC	CASGPAGSGEQYF
TRBJ1-5	TRBD1	-	TRBV19	15	TGTGCCAGTAGGACCGACAGGGGAAGCAATCAGCCCCAGCATTTT	CASRTDRGSNQPQHF
TRBJ2-7	TRBD1	-	TRBV2	14	TGTGCCAGCATCCCCCGACAGGGGTCCTACGAGCAGTACTTC	CASIPRQGSYEQYF
TRBJ1-4	-	-	TRBV25-1	14	TGTGCCAGCAGTCAGGTCCTAACTAATGAAAAACTGTTTTTT	CASSQVLTNEKLFF
TRBJ1-1	-	-	TRBV7-9	13	TGTGCCAGCAGCTTATCGGCCGGTTCTGGAGCTTTCTTT	CASSLSAGSGAFF
TRBJ1-6	-	few	TRBV7-6	13	TGTGCCAGCAGCTCCGACAGTAATTCACCCCTCCACTTT	CASSSDSNSPLHF
TRBJ2-4	-	-	TRBV2	13	TGTGCCAGCAGTGATGGAGGGGGAAACATTCAGTACTTC	CASSDGGGNIQYF
TRBJ2-7	-	-	TRBV2	14	TGTGCCAGCAGGGACCCCCGGCAGGGCCACGAGCAGTACTTC	CASRDPRQGHEQYF
TRBJ1-2	-	few	TRBV29-1	12	TGCAGCGTCGCTCAGGGGAACTATGGCTACACCTTC	CSVAQGNYGYTF
TRBJ2-2	-	-	TRBV6-5	12	TGTGCCAGCATCGAGAACACCGGGGAGCTGTTTTTT	CASIENTGELFF